Listed below are T cell receptor beta chains from one sample, sequenced in a study of blood T cell repertoires in COVID-19. Some clones are missing from TCRdb's copy, which holds only in-frame ones; the method was immunoSEQ multiplex PCR. Here the sample spans around 230,000 clones, around 82% being singletons. The sequenced sample was peripheral blood. These TCRs come from a woman between 45 and 65 years old with acute or convalescent COVID-19. The CDR3 runs from the conserved cysteine through the conserved F or W. Each record gives: D gene, clone size, J gene, V gene, CDR3 DNA, CDR3 protein. A D gene is named only where the DNA matches it firmly. Rows may omit the clone size; those that give it use once, few, many or a size class.

>NA|NA|TRBJ1-1|TRBV12-3/TRBV12-4
TGTGCCAGCAGTTTAGTATGGGGGCAGGGAGCTTTCTTT
CASSLVWGQGAFF
>TRBD2|NA|TRBJ2-1|TRBV3-1/TRBV3-2
TGTGCCAGCAGCCAAGCGGGAGGGGCTCGGAATGAGCAGTTCTTC
CASSQAGGARNEQFF
>NA|NA|TRBJ1-1|TRBV2
TGTGCCGGTGGGGTAAGGAGGGACACTGAAGCTTTCTTT
CAGGVRRDTEAFF
>TRBD2|few|TRBJ2-2|TRBV24-1
TGTGCCACCAGTGATTTGCATGGCTTAGCGGGAGGTAACACCGGGGAGCTGTTTTTT
CATSDLHGLAGGNTGELFF
>NA|NA|TRBJ2-2|TRBV3-1/TRBV3-2
TGTGCCAGCAAGCCAAGTAAAGGCGGTACCACCGGGGAGCTGTTTTTT
CASKPSKGGTTGELFF
>NA|NA|TRBJ2-3|TRBV7-2
TGTGCCAGCAGCCCCCCAGGGTCAGATACGCAGTATTTT
CASSPPGSDTQYF
>TRBD1|NA|TRBJ1-2|TRBV19
TGTGCCACCTGGGACAGGGGAGGATATGGCTACACCTTC
CATWDRGGYGYTF
>NA|NA|TRBJ1-2|TRBV24-1
TGTGCCACCAGTGACCCAACCGCTACTATGAATGGCTACACCTTC
CATSDPTATMNGYTF
>NA|NA|TRBJ1-1|TRBV18
TGTGCCAGCTCACCACAACAGGGGAACACTGAAGCTTTCTTT
CASSPQQGNTEAFF
>NA|NA|TRBJ2-5|TRBV2
TGTGCCAGCACGGTCCAAGAGACCCAGTACTTC
CASTVQETQYF
>NA|NA|TRBJ1-2|TRBV27
TGTGCCAGCAGTTTATACGCAGTATCAACTAATGGCTACACCTTC
CASSLYAVSTNGYTF
>NA|NA|TRBJ2-1|TRBV5-1
TGCGCCAGCAGTAATCAGGGGTTCTCCTACAATGAGCAGTTCTTC
CASSNQGFSYNEQFF
>TRBD1|NA|TRBJ2-1|TRBV6-5
TGTGCCAGCAGGGAGGACAGGGATCAGGGTGAGCAGTTCTTC
CASREDRDQGEQFF
>NA|NA|TRBJ1-2|TRBV25-1
TGTGCCAGCAGTGTGCCCCAGCCGGGGGGTTTGCATGGCTACACCTTC
CASSVPQPGGLHGYTF
>NA|NA|TRBJ1-2|TRBV24-1
TGTGCCACCAGTGACACGCGGTATGGCTACACCTTC
CATSDTRYGYTF
>NA|NA|TRBJ2-2|TRBV27
TGTGCCAGCACCCCCAGGGCAGCGAACACCGGGGAGCTGTTTTTT
CASTPRAANTGELFF
>TRBD2|NA|TRBJ2-1|TRBV6-6
TGTGCCAGCAGTCCCTGGGGGACTAGTACCAATGAGCAGTTCTTC
CASSPWGTSTNEQFF
>TRBD1|NA|TRBJ2-3|TRBV5-5
TGTGCCAGCAGCTTGACAGGGGCGACAACAGATACGCAGTATTTT
CASSLTGATTDTQYF
>TRBD1|NA|TRBJ2-3|TRBV19
TGTGCCATCGCGGACAGGGGTAGCACAGATACGCAGTATTTT
CAIADRGSTDTQYF
>NA|NA|TRBJ2-1|TRBV30
TGTGCCTGGAACAAACAGGGTGTAGGTGGCAATGAGCAGTTCTTC
CAWNKQGVGGNEQFF
>NA|NA|TRBJ1-4|TRBV6-9
TGTGCCAGCAGTTACCGTACTAATGAAAAACTGTTTTTT
CASSYRTNEKLFF
>NA|NA|TRBJ1-2|TRBV28
TGTGCCAGCAGTTTAAGGGGGGGCGCGGATGGCTACACCTTC
CASSLRGGADGYTF
>NA|once|TRBJ1-2|TRBV15
TGTGCCACCAGCAGACACAATACAGATGGCTACACCTTC
CATSRHNTDGYTF
>TRBD2|NA|TRBJ2-2|TRBV27
TGTGCCAGCAGTTTGAAGGGGAGCGGGAGGGACACCGGGGAGCTGTTTTTT
CASSLKGSGRDTGELFF
>NA|NA|TRBJ2-3|TRBV3-1/TRBV3-2
TGTGCCAGCAGCCAGGGTGCGGGTCCGGGATGGGATACGCAGTATTTT
CASSQGAGPGWDTQYF
>TRBD2|NA|TRBJ2-1|TRBV5-1
TGCGCCAGCAGCTTGGCCCCTAGCGGGGAAAGAAGGCATGAGCAGTTCTTC
CASSLAPSGERRHEQFF
>TRBD2|NA|TRBJ2-1|TRBV19
TGTGCCAGTAGTATCCCTAGCGGGAGGATTAATGAGCAGTTCTTC
CASSIPSGRINEQFF
>NA|NA|TRBJ2-2|TRBV21-1
TGTGCCAGCAGCAAAAGGGAGACGAGGGGGACGGGGGAGCTGTTTTTT
CASSKRETRGTGELFF
>TRBD1|NA|TRBJ1-4|TRBV5-4
TGTGCCAGCAGCTTGAAACAGGGGGGTAATGAAAAACTGTTTTTT
CASSLKQGGNEKLFF
>TRBD1|few|TRBJ1-2|TRBV27
TGTGCCAGCGGTAAATACCGGGACAGGGGGTTAGGCTACACCTTC
CASGKYRDRGLGYTF
>NA|NA|TRBJ2-2|TRBV7-9
TGTGCCAGCAGCTACTGGACAGACACCGGGGAGCTGTTTTTT
CASSYWTDTGELFF
>TRBD1|NA|TRBJ1-2|TRBV10-3
TGTGCCCTCAGGGGGGGACAGGGATCTTATGGCTACACCTTC
CALRGGQGSYGYTF
>NA|NA|TRBJ2-3|TRBV7-2
TGTGCCAGCAGCTTAGGTTTTTGGCCAGATACGCAGTATTTT
CASSLGFWPDTQYF
>NA|NA|TRBJ2-5|TRBV13
TGTGCCAGCAGTTGGGCCCAAAAGGGGCAAGAGACCCAGTACTTC
CASSWAQKGQETQYF